This T cell receptor (beta chain) was retrieved from a study of T-cell memory formation after mild COVID-19. Study as a whole: TCR clusters were mostly donor specific.

Points from the study as a whole: A second wave of clones peaked on day 37, and their SARS-CoV-2 specificity went unconfirmed. Cross-reactive memory apparently joined, as some responding clones appeared in pre-infection memory.

MiXCR was run by TCRdb on the 5' RACE reads, yielding one entry per CDR3 protein. The sample gives roughly 600,000 distinct CDR3 sequences, about a sixth of which show up once; about 12% is in the top ten. The CDR3 is made up of 16 amino acids. V lost 6 bases and J lost 1; bases outside the gene matches: 8. Germline V gives CDR1 SGHTA, CDR2 FQGNSA. This clonotype was recorded a few times. The antigen remains unidentified. Sequenced material: PBMCs or a T cell subset sorted from them (not recorded which). The chain combines TRBV7-2 with TRBJ2-3; TRBD2 matches at 9 bases. The receptor comes from an adult woman who had mild COVID-19 (a few samples of this study predate the infection). Cell type and time point are not known. The CDR3: CASRGSAGGGTDTQYF. Written as DNA, the CDR3 is TGTGCCAGCAGGGGTTCGGCGGGAGGGGGCACAGATACGCAGTATTTT.